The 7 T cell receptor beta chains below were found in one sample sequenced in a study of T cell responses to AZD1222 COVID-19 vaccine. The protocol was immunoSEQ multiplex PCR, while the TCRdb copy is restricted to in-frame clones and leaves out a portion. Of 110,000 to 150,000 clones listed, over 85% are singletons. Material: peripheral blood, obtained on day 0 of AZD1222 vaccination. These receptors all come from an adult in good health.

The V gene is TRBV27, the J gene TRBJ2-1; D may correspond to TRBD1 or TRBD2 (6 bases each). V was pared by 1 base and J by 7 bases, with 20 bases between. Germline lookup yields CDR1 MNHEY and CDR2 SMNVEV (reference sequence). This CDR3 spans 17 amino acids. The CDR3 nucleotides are TGTGCCAGCAGTTTATTGGGGGGCGTGTTGGGGTTGAATGAGCAGTTCTTC. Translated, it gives CASSLLGGVLGLNEQFF.

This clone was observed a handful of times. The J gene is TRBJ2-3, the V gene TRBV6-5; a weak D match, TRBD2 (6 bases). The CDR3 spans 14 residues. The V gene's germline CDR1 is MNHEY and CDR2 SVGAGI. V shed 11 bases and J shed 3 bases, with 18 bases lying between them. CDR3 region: CAGDLGLATDTQYF. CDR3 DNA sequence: TGTGCCGGCGACCTAGGGCTAGCGACAGATACGCAGTATTTT.

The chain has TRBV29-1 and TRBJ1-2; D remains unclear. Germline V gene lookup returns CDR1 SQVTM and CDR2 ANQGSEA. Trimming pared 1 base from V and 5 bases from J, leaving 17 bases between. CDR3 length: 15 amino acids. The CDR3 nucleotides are TGCAGCGTTGAAGGGCCGCGCCCCTCGGTATATGGCTACACCTTC. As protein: CSVEGPRPSVYGYTF.

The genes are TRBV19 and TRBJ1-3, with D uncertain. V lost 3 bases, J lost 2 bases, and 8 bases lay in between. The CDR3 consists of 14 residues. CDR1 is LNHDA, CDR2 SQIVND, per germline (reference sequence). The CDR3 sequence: CASSMPFAGNTIYF. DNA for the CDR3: TGTGCCAGTAGTATGCCATTCGCTGGAAACACCATATATTTT.

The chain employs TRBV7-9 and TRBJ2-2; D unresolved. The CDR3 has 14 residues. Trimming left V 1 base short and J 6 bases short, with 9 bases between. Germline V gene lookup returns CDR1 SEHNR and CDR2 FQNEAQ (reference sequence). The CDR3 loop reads CASSLDGVSGELFF. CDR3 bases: TGTGCCAGCAGCTTAGATGGGGTATCCGGGGAGCTGTTTTTT. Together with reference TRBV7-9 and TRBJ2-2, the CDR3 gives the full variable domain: DTGVSQNPRHKITKRGQNVTFRCDPISEHNRLYWYRQTLGQGPEFLTYFQNEAQLEKSRLLSDRFSAERPKGSFSTLEIQRTEQGDSAMYLCASSLDGVSGELFFGEGSRLTVL.

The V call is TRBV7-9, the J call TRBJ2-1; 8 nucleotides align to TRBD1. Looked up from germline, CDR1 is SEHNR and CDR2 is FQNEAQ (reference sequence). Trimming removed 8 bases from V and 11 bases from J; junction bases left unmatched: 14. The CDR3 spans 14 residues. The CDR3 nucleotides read TGTGCCAGCCTCCGGGACAGGCTTACAATGAAGCAGTTCTTC. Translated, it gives CASLRDRLTMKQFF.

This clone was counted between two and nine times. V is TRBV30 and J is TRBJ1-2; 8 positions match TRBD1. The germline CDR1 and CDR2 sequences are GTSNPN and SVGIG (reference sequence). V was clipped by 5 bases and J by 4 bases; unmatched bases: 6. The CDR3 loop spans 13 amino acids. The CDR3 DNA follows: TGTGCCTGGCTAAGGGACAGGCCCTATGGCTACACCTTC. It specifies CAWLRDRPYGYTF.